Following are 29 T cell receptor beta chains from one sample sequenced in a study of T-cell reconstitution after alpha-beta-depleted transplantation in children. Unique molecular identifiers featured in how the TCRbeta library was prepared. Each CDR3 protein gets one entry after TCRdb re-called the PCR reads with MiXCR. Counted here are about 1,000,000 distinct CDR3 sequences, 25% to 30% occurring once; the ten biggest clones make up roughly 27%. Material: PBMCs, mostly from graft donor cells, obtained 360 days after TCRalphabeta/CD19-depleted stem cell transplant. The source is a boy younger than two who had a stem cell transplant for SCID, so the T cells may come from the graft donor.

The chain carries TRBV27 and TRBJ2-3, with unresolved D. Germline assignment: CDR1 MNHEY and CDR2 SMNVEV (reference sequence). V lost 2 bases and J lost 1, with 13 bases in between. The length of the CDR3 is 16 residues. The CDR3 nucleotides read TGTGCCAGCAGTTTAGGGGTCGGACCGGGCACAGATACGCAGTATTTT. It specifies CASSLGVGPGTDTQYF.

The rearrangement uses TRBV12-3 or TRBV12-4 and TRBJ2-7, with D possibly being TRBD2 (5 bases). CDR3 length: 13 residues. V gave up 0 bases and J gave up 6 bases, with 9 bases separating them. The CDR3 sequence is CASSLADFAEQYF. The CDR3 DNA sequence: TGTGCCAGCAGTTTAGCGGACTTTGCCGAGCAGTACTTC.

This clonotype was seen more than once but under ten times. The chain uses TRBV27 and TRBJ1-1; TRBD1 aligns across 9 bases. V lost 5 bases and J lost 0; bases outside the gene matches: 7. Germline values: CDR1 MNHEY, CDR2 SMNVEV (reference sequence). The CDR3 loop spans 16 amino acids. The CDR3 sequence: CASSPGTGQMNTEAFF. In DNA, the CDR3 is TGTGCCAGCAGTCCCGGGACAGGGCAAATGAACACTGAAGCTTTCTTT.

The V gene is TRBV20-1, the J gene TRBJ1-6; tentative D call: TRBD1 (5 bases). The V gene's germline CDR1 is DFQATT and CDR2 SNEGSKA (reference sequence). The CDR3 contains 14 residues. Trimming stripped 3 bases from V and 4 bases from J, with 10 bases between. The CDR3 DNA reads TGCAGTGCTAGGGGGACGGATTATAATTCACCCCTCCACTTT. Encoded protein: CSARGTDYNSPLHF.

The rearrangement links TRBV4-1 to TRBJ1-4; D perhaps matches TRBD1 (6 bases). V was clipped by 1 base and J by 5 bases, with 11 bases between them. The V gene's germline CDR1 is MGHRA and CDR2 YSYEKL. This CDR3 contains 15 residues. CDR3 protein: CASSQVERGNEKLFF. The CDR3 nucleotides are TGCGCCAGCAGCCAAGTAGAGAGGGGGAATGAAAAACTGTTTTTT.

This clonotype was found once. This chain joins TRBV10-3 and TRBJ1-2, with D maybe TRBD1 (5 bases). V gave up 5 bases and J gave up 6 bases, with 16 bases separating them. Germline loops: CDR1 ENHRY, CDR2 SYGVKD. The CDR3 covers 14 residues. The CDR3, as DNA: TGTGCCATCAGTTGGGACGCCGTTAAGGATGGCTACACCTTC. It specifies CAISWDAVKDGYTF.

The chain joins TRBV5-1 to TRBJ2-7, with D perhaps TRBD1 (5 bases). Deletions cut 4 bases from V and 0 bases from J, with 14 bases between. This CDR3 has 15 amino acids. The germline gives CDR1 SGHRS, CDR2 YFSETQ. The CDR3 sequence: CASSILGDSSYEQYF. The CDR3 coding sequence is TGCGCCAGCAGCATCCTAGGGGATAGCTCCTACGAGCAGTACTTC. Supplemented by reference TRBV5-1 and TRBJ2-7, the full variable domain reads KAGVTQTPRYLIKTRGQQVTLSCSPISGHRSVSWYQQTPGQGLQFLFEYFSETQRNKGNFPGRFSGRQFSNSRSEMNVSTLELGDSALYLCASSILGDSSYEQYFGPGTRLTVT.

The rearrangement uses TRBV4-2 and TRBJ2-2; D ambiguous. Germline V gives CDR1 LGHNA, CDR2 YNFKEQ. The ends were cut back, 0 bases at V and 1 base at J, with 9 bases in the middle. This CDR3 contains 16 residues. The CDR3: CASSQEKRRNTGELFF. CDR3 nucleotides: TGTGCCAGCAGCCAAGAAAAGCGCCGGAACACCGGGGAGCTGTTTTTT.

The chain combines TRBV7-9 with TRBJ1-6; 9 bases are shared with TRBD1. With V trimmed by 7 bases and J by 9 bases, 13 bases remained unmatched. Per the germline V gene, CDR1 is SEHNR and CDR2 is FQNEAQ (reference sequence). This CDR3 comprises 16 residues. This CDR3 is CASTTLEGTGISPLHF. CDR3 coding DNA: TGTGCCAGCACCACCCTCGAGGGGACAGGGATTTCACCCCTCCACTTT.

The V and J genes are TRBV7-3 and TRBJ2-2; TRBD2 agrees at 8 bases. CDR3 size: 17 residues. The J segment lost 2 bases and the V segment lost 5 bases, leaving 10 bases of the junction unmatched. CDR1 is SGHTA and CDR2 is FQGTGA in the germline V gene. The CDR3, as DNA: TGTGCCAGCAGCCTCCCTACGGGGGGGCCTAACACCGGGGAGCTGTTTTTT. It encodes CASSLPTGGPNTGELFF.

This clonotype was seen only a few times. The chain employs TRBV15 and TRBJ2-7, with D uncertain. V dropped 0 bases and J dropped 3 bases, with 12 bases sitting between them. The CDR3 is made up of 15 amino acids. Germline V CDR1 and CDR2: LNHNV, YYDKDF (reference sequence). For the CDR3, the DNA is TGTGCCACCAGCAGAGATCCAAGCAGGAGCTACGAGCAGTACTTC. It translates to CATSRDPSRSYEQYF.

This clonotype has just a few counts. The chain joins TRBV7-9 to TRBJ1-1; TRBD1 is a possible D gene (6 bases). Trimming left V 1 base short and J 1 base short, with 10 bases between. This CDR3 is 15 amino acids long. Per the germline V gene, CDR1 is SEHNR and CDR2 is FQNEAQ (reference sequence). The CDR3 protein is CASSLEGHANTEAFF. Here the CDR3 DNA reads TGTGCCAGCAGCTTAGAGGGACACGCGAACACTGAAGCTTTCTTT.

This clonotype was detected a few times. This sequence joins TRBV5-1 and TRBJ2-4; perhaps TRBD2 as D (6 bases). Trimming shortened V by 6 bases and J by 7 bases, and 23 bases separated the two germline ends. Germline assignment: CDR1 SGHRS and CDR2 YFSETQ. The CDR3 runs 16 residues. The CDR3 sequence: CASTPDFTGGWNIQYF. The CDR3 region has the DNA TGCGCCAGCACCCCAGATTTTACAGGAGGGTGGAACATTCAGTACTTC.

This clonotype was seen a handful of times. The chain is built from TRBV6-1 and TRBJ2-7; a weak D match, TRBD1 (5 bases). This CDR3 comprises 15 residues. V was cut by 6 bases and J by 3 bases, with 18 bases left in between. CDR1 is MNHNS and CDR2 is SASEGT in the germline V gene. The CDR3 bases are TGTGCCAGCAGCCTCTTTCAGGGAATATTCTACGAGCAGTACTTC. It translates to CASSLFQGIFYEQYF.

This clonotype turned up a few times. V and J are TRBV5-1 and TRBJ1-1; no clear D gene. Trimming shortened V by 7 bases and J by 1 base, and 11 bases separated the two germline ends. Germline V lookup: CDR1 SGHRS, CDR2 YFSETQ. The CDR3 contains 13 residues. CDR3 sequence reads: CASRRDPNTEAFF. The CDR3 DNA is TGCGCCAGCCGTAGGGATCCGAACACTGAAGCTTTCTTT.

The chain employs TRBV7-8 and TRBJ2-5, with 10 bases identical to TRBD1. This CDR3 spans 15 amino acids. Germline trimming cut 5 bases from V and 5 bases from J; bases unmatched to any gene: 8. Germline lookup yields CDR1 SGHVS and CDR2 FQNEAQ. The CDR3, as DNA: TGTGCCAGCAGCCCCCGACAGGGGGCCGGGGAGACCCAGTACTTC. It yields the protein CASSPRQGAGETQYF.

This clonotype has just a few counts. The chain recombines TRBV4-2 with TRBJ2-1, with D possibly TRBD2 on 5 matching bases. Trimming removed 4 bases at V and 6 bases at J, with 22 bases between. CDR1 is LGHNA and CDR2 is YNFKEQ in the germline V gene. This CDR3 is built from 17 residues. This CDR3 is CASSLRGWNSFRNEQFF. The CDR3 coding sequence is TGTGCCAGCAGCCTTAGAGGGTGGAACAGCTTTCGCAATGAGCAGTTCTTC.

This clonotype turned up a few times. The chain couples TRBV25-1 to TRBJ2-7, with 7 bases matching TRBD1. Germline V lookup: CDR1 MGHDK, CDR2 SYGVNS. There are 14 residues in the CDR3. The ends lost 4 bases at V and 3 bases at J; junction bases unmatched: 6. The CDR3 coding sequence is TGTGCCAGCAGTGTATTGGGACAGTTCTACGAGCAGTACTTC. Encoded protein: CASSVLGQFYEQYF.

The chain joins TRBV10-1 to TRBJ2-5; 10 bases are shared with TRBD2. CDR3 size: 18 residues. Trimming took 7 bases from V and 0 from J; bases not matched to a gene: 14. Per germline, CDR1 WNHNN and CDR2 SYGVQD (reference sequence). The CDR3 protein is CASTERTSGPDHQETQYF. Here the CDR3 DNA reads TGCGCCAGCACCGAGAGGACTAGCGGTCCCGATCACCAAGAGACCCAGTACTTC.

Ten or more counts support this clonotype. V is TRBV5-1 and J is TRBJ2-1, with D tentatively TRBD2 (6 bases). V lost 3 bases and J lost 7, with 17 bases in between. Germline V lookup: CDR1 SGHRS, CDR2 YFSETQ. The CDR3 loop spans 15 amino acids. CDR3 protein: CASSSRQAGNNEQFF. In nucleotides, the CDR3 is TGCGCCAGCAGCTCTCGGCAGGCGGGGAATAATGAGCAGTTCTTC. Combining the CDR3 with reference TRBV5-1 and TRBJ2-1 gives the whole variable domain KAGVTQTPRYLIKTRGQQVTLSCSPISGHRSVSWYQQTPGQGLQFLFEYFSETQRNKGNFPGRFSGRQFSNSRSEMNVSTLELGDSALYLCASSSRQAGNNEQFFGPGTRLTVL.

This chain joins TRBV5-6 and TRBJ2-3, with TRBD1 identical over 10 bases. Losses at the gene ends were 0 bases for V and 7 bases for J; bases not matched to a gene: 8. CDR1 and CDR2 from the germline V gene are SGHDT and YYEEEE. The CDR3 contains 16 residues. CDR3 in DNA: TGTGCCAGCAGCTTGGCCGGGACAGGGGAAGGGAATACGCAGTATTTT. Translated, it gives CASSLAGTGEGNTQYF.

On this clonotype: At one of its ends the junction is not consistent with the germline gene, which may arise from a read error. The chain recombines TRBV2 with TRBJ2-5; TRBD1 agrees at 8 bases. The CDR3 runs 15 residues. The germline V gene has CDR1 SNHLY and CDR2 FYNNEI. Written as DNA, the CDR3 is TGTGCCAGCAGGGAAGGACAGGGCCCACCAGAGACCCAGTACTTC. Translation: CASREGQGPPETQYF.

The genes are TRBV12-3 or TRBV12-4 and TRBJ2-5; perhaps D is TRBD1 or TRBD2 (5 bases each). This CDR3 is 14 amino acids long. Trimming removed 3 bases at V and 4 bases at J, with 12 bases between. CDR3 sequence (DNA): TGTGCCAGCAGTTTTTCAGGGAGAGGAGAGACCCAGTACTTC. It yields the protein CASSFSGRGETQYF.

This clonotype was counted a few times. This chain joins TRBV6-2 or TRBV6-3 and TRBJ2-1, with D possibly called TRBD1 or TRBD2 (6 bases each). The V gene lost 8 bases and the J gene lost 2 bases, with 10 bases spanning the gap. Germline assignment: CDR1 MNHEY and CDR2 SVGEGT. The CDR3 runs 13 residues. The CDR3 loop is CASRGPPYNEQFF. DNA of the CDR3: TGTGCCAGCCGGGGGCCTCCCTACAATGAGCAGTTCTTC.

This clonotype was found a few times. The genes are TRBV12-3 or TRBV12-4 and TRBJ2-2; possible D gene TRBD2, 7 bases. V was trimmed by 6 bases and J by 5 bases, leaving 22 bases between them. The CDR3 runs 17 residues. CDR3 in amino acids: CASSPRGGGGRTGELFF. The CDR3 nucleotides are TGTGCCAGCAGCCCGAGGGGGGGGGGCGGTCGGACCGGGGAGCTGTTTTTT.

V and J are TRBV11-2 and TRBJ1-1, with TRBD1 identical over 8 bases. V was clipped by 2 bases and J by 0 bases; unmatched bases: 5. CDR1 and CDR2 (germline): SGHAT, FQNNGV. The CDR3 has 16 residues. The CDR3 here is CASSLRHRGMNTEAFF. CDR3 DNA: TGTGCCAGCAGCTTACGCCACAGGGGGATGAACACTGAAGCTTTCTTT. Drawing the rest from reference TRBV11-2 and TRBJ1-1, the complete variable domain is EAGVAQSPRYKIIEKRQSVAFWCNPISGHATLYWYQQILGQGPKLLIQFQNNGVVDDSQLPKDRFSAERLKGVDSTLKIQPAKLEDSAVYLCASSLRHRGMNTEAFFGQGTRLTVV.

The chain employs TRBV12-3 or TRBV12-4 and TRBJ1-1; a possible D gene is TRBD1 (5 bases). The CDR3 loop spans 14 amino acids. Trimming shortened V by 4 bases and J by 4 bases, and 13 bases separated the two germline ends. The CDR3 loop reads CASSYGRGSTEAFF. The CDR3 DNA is TGTGCCAGCAGTTATGGGCGGGGCAGCACTGAAGCTTTCTTT.

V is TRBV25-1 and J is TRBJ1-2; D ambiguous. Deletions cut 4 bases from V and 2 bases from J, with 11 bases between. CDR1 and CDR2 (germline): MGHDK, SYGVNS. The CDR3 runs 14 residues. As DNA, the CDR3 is TGTGCCAGCAGTGCTGCGGGGAAGAACTATGGCTACACCTTC. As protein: CASSAAGKNYGYTF.

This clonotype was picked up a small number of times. As DNA, the CDR3 is TGTGCCAGCAGCCGAAGGGGCTCGACTAGCCCAGATACGCAGTATTTT. This sequence encodes CASSRRGSTSPDTQYF. The chain couples TRBV6-2 or TRBV6-3 to TRBJ2-3, with TRBD2 identical over 7 bases. V lost 6 bases, J lost 4 bases, and 13 bases stayed unmatched. In germline, CDR1 is MNHEY, CDR2 SVGEGT. This CDR3 has 16 residues.